The present entry profiles one TCR beta chain with its context. There is no known antigen for this receptor. Base quality data are lacking; no much larger clone is found one base away. The immunoSEQ Assay, a bias-controlled multiplex PCR, was used to amplify TCRbeta CDR3 regions from genomic DNA. Under the source paper's analysis protocol: The number of nucleated cells in each sample was estimated by amplification of reference gene primers within the assay. To quantify the absolute abundance of each unique TCRbeta CDR3 rearrangement, sequence reads were collapsed and filtered. Productive Simpson clonality was computed per sample as the square root of Simpson's diversity index over productive rearrangements. Entries here come from immuneACCESS through TCRdb and include only in-frame sequences with V and J called. Some clones fail to appear in such tables; in the studies checked, an unresolved V gene covers under half of the shortfall, and the cause of the remainder is unknown. V, J and clone size derive from that table, while D and trimming were established from the DNA sequence. This sample has roughly 56,000 clones in its table, and approximately 83% of those were observed once. 10% to 13% of the sample comes from the top ten.

Whole blood was collected in K2EDTA tubes by collaborating institutions according to the institutions' own protocols. Collaborator samples were shipped for TCRbeta analysis as frozen whole blood, isolated PBMCs, or DNA extracted from either sample type. This sample is part of a study of blood T cell repertoires in COVID-19 (dated by TCRdb to about 2020). Context from the whole study: Samples covering the acute and convalescent phases of COVID-19 were provided by collaborators in the United States, Italy and Spain. Sample metadata almost always included a de-identified subject ID, COVID-19 status, age in years and sex. Where available, HLA class I and class II types were taken from metadata supplied by the sample provider and were not determined by assay-based typing. The material from the prospective study consisted of cDNA or gDNA derived from T cells, B-cell-depleted T cells, or PBMCs. The samples were drawn from two sources: the first 160 participants of the ongoing ImmuneRACE study, and 1,200 or so subjects contributed by 6 global collaborators. The repertoires were released in a freely available public database meant as a resource for research on the immune response to SARS-CoV-2. Deeply sampled blood TCRbeta repertoires from subjects exposed to, actively infected with, or recovered from COVID-19 were included in the dataset. Points the paper makes about the study in general: The amount of clinical and demographic metadata varied by source and participant and was provided uncurated.

CDR3 length: 13 amino acids, cysteine to phenylalanine. CDR3 DNA is the only sequence kept; it has 39 bases, read in frame from the first base. Relative to germline, V is missing 1 base and J is missing 11 bases, with 5 bases of the junction outside any gene match. Sequences SEHNR (CDR1) and FQNEAQ (CDR2) are obtained from the germline V gene (reference sequence). In this chain, TRBV7-9 is recombined with TRBJ1-5, with 7 middle bases fitting TRBD1. The receptor was derived from a human donor in a cohort sampled during active COVID-19. Sequencing used peripheral blood. The CDR3 region: CASSLGQGGTQHF. The nucleotides read TGTGCCAGCAGCTTAGGACAGGGAGGCACCCAGCATTTT.